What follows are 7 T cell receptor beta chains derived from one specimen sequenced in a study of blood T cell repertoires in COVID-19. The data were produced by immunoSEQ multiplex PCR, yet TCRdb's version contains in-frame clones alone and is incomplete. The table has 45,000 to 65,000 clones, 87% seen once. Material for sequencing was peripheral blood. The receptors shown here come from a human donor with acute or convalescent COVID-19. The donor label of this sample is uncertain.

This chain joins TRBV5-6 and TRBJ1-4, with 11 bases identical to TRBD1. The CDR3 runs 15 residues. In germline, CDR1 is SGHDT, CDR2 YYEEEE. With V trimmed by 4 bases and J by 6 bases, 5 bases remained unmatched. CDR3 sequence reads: CASSLPGQGDEKLFF. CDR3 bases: TGTGCCAGCAGCCTGCCGGGACAGGGGGATGAAAAACTGTTTTTT.

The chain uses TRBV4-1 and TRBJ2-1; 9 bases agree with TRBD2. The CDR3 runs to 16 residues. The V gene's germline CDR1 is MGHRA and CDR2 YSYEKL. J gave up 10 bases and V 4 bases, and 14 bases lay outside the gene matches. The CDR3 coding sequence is TGCGCCAGCAGCCCATGGGGACTAGCCCGGGAGCTGGAGCAGTTCTTC. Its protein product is CASSPWGLARELEQFF.

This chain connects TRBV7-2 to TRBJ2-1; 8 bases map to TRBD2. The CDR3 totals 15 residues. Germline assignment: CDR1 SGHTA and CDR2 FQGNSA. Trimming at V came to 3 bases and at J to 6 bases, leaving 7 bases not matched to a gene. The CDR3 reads CASSFRTGGRNEQFF. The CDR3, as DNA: TGTGCCAGCAGCTTCCGAACGGGAGGGCGCAATGAGCAGTTCTTC.

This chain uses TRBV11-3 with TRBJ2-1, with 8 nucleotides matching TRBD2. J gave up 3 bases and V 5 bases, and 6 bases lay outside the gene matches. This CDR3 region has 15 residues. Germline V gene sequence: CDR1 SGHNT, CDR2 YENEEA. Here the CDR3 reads CASSPTSGGYNEQFF. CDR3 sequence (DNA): TGTGCCAGCAGCCCAACTAGCGGAGGCTACAATGAGCAGTTCTTC.

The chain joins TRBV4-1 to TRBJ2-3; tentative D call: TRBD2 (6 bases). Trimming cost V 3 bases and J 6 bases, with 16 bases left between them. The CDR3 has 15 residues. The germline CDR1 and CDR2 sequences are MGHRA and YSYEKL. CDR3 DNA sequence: TGCGCCAGCAGCCAGGGGGGACTTCGGTTGGATACGCAGTATTTT. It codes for CASSQGGLRLDTQYF.

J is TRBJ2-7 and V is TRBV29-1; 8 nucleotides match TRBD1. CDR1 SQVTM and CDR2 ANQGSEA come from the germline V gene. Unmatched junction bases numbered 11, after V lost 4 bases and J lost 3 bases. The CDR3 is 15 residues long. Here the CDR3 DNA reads TGCAGCGTTGCGGCAGGGGGCTATTCTGGCTACGAGCAGTACTTC. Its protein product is CSVAAGGYSGYEQYF.

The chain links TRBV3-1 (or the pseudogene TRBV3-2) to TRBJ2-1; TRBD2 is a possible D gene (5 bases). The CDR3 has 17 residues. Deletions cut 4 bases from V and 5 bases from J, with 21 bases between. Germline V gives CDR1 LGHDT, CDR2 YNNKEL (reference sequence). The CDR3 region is CASSPLPILADHNEQFF. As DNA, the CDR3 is TGTGCCAGCAGCCCACTCCCTATCCTAGCTGACCACAATGAGCAGTTCTTC.